A selection of T cell receptor beta chains follows, all from one sample in a study of T-cell reconstitution after alpha-beta-depleted transplantation in children. TCRdb analysed the PCR reads with MiXCR anew, one entry per CDR3 protein. This sample has a few hundred thousand distinct CDR3 sequences, with roughly 30% found just once. The material was PBMCs, obtained before TCRalphabeta/CD19-depleted stem cell transplant. These receptors all come from a boy under two years old with Wiskott-Aldrich syndrome, due to receive a stem cell transplant. CDR3s include the opening cysteine and the closing phenylalanine or tryptophan. Each record gives: clone size, V gene, J gene, D gene, CDR3 protein, CDR3 DNA. The D gene is left open where the match is weak. Some rows mark clone size as missing; the rest say once, few, many or name a class of expanded clone.

>-|TRBV5-1|TRBJ1-2|-
CASSLSGPPANYGYTF
TGCGCCAGCAGCTTGTCTGGACCGCCAGCTAACTATGGCTACACCTTC
>-|TRBV25-1|TRBJ2-2|-
CASSGNGELFF
TGTGCCAGCAGCGGGAACGGGGAGCTGTTTTTT
>-|TRBV5-1|TRBJ1-3|-
CASSLEGPGNTIYF
TGCGCCAGCAGCTTGGAGGGGCCCGGAAACACCATATATTTT
>-|TRBV20-1|TRBJ1-5|-
CSARDLRTDYSNQPQHF
TGCAGTGCTAGAGATCTGAGGACAGACTATAGCAATCAGCCCCAGCATTTT
>few|TRBV4-2|TRBJ2-1|TRBD2
CASSQDSLAGALSSYNEQFF
TGTGCCAGCAGCCAAGATTCCCTAGCGGGAGCACTGAGCTCCTACAATGAGCAGTTCTTC
>-|TRBV5-1|TRBJ2-1|TRBD2
CASNVRAGNNEQFF
TGCGCCAGCAACGTTCGAGCGGGGAACAATGAGCAGTTCTTC
>-|TRBV20-1|TRBJ2-7|-
CSARYLVPPYEQYF
TGCAGTGCTAGGTATCTCGTCCCTCCCTACGAGCAGTACTTC
>few|TRBV12-3/TRBV12-4|TRBJ2-7|-
CASSFIISYEQYF
TGTGCCAGCAGTTTTATCATCTCCTACGAGCAGTACTTC
>-|TRBV27|TRBJ2-2|-
CASRQHDLANTGELFF
TGTGCCAGCCGGCAGCATGATCTCGCGAACACCGGGGAGCTGTTTTTT
>few|TRBV6-5|TRBJ2-2|-
CASSYSQNTGELFF
TGTGCCAGCAGTTACTCCCAGAACACCGGGGAGCTGTTTTTT
>-|TRBV5-1|TRBJ1-1|-
CASSLTVQGNTEAFF
TGCGCCAGCAGCTTGACGGTACAGGGTAACACTGAAGCTTTCTTT
>few|TRBV20-1|TRBJ2-3|-
CSAPGTSTDTQYF
TGCAGTGCTCCTGGGACAAGCACAGATACGCAGTATTTT
>few|TRBV7-2|TRBJ1-6|TRBD1
CASSLGRGLRSPLHF
TGTGCCAGCAGCTTAGGCAGGGGGCTGAGGTCACCCCTCCACTTT
>-|TRBV7-9|TRBJ2-1|TRBD2
CASSLAGGWYNEQFF
TGTGCCAGCAGCCTAGCGGGAGGTTGGTACAATGAGCAGTTCTTC
>-|TRBV9|TRBJ2-1|TRBD2
CASSVVGTSGRNNEQFF
TGTGCCAGCAGCGTAGTAGGGACTAGCGGGAGGAACAATGAGCAGTTCTTC
>-|TRBV11-2|TRBJ1-3|-
CASSVTPGAGRNTIYF
TGTGCCAGCAGCGTCACTCCAGGGGCCGGACGAAACACCATATATTTT
>-|TRBV6-1|TRBJ2-7|TRBD2
CASTRTSSYEQYF
TGTGCCAGCACCAGGACTAGTTCCTACGAGCAGTACTTC
>-|TRBV29-1|TRBJ2-3|TRBD2
CSGGLTSGRTQYF
TGCAGCGGAGGGTTGACTAGCGGAAGAACGCAGTATTTT
>few|TRBV28|TRBJ1-5|TRBD1
CASSVLGQGANQPQHF
TGTGCCAGCAGCGTACTGGGGCAGGGGGCAAATCAGCCCCAGCATTTT
>-|TRBV30|TRBJ1-5|-
CAWSAGAYSNQPQHF
TGTGCCTGGAGCGCCGGGGCCTATAGCAATCAGCCCCAGCATTTT
>-|TRBV5-1|TRBJ2-2|-
CASRFRLENTGELFF
TGCGCCAGCAGATTCCGGCTAGAGAACACCGGGGAGCTGTTTTTT
>-|TRBV20-1|TRBJ2-5|-
CSARDFRGSQETQYF
TGCAGTGCTAGAGATTTCAGAGGAAGCCAAGAGACCCAGTACTTC
>many|TRBV5-1|TRBJ2-5|-
CASSQEYQETQYF
TGCGCCAGCTCCCAGGAGTACCAAGAGACCCAGTACTTC
>-|TRBV5-1|TRBJ2-5|-
CASSPPTLQETQYF
TGCGCCAGCAGCCCTCCTACTCTTCAAGAGACCCAGTACTTC
>-|TRBV5-1|TRBJ2-7|-
CASSLPNPGEQYF
TGCGCCAGCAGCCTTCCGAATCCAGGCGAGCAGTACTTC
>-|TRBV5-1|TRBJ2-5|-
CASRAGAPGETQYF
TGCGCCAGCAGGGCCGGCGCCCCGGGAGAGACCCAGTACTTC
>few|TRBV12-3/TRBV12-4|TRBJ2-6|-
CASNFGSGANVLTF
TGTGCCAGCAATTTCGGATCTGGGGCCAACGTCCTGACTTTC
>few|TRBV2|TRBJ2-2|-
CASTLRTGELFF
TGTGCCAGCACATTGAGGACCGGGGAGCTGTTTTTT
>few|TRBV5-1|TRBJ1-1|-
CASSWTGHLNTEAFF
TGCGCCAGCAGCTGGACGGGACACCTGAACACTGAAGCTTTCTTT
>few|TRBV20-1|TRBJ2-3|TRBD2
CSARGLAEADTQYF
TGCAGTGCTAGGGGCCTAGCGGAGGCGGATACGCAGTATTTT
>-|TRBV27|TRBJ2-7|TRBD2
CASGLYSGAVYEQYF
TGTGCCAGCGGGCTCTATAGCGGGGCGGTCTACGAGCAGTACTTC
>-|TRBV25-1|TRBJ2-7|-
CASSVRDVEQYF
TGTGCCAGCAGTGTCCGGGACGTCGAGCAGTACTTC
>-|TRBV6-4|TRBJ2-1|TRBD2
CASKGGRSNEQFF
TGTGCCAGCAAGGGCGGGAGGTCCAATGAGCAGTTCTTC
>-|TRBV27|TRBJ1-5|-
CASSLSGRDNKQPQHF
TGTGCCAGCAGTTTATCTGGGAGGGACAATAAGCAGCCCCAGCATTTT
>few|TRBV6-5|TRBJ2-7|-
CASGLYRDEQYF
TGTGCCAGCGGCCTCTATCGGGACGAGCAGTACTTC